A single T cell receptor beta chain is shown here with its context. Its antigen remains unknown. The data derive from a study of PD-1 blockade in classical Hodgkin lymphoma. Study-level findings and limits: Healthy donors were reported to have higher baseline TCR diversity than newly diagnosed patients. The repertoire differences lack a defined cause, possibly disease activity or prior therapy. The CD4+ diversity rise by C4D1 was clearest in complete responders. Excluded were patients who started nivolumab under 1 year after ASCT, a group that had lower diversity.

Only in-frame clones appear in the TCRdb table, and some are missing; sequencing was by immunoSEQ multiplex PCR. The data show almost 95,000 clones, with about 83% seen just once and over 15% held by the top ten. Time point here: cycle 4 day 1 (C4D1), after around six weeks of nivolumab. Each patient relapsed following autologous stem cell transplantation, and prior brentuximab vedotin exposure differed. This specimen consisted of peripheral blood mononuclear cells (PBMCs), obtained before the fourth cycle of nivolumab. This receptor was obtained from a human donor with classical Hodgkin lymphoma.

The DNA of the CDR3 is TGTGCCAGCAGCTTAGCGCTGGGTCAGCCCCAGCATTTT. This translates into CASSLALGQPQHF. The chain employs TRBV7-9 and TRBJ1-5; D unresolved. The CDR3 runs 13 residues. V shed 0 bases and J shed 6 bases, with 6 bases lying between them. Germline V gives CDR1 SEHNR, CDR2 FQNEAQ (reference sequence).